The clone carrying this TCR beta chain was counted many times. The record originates from a study of regulatory T cells in long-lasting Graves disease. V lost 4 bases, J lost 3 bases, and 21 bases lay in between. Germline-derived CDR1 and CDR2 are MNHEY and SMNVEV (reference sequence). The length of the CDR3 is 18 residues. Construction of TCR beta libraries relied on iRepertoire HTBI primers and on Arm-PCR targeting CDR3 regions. TCRdb ran MiXCR on the multiplex PCR reads and lists one entry per CDR3 protein. The table lists approximately 350,000 distinct CDR3 sequences, about 11% of them singletons, with approximately 17% in the top ten. The time point was: newly diagnosed GD, antithyroid drugs for less than 3 months. Extracted RNA from PBMCs served as the source of the TCR library. These same records also appear under a second study, on T cells in Graves' hyperthyroidism and ophthalmopathy.

The input for sequencing was peripheral blood mononuclear cells (PBMCs), taken at new diagnosis, from a patient treated with antithyroid drugs. The source is a woman between 18 and 29 years old with Graves disease. This sequence joins TRBV27 and TRBJ2-2, with a tentative D call TRBD1 (7 bases). The CDR3 here is CASSSDRVETRYTGELFF. The CDR3, as DNA: TGTGCCAGCAGTTCTGACAGGGTTGAGACTAGGTACACCGGGGAGCTGTTTTTT.